The T cell receptor (beta chain) described here comes from a study of shared T cell receptors in the human thymus. TCRdb keeps only in-frame clones here, not all; method: immunoSEQ multiplex PCR. The sample shows about 400,000 clones, approximately 95% of them seen only once. This CDR3 region has 18 residues. Germline loops: CDR1 MDHEN, CDR2 SYDVKM. Trimming removed 2 bases at V and 3 bases at J, with 21 bases between. The sequenced sample consisted of thymocytes. This chain connects TRBV28 to TRBJ2-3; the D is unclear. This sequence was found in a human donor. The CDR3 DNA sequence: TGTGCCAGCAGTTTACCCCCCGGTCCCAGAAGTATTACAGATACGCAGTATTTT. Translation gives CASSLPPGPRSITDTQYF.